In this sample, the clone carrying this T cell receptor (beta chain) turned up a few times. The antigen remains undetermined. Gene names follow the mouse nomenclature. The DNA ends 4 residues before the CDR3 does, and the rest of the CDR3 is filled in from the germline J gene. V lost 1 base, J lost 2 bases, and 9 bases lay in between. This CDR3 is built from 15 residues. CDR1 and CDR2 (germline): NNHNN, SYGAGS (reference sequence). This record comes from a study of CD8+ T cells in alopecia areata. RNA was isolated and reverse transcribed to cDNA, the sequencing template. The repertoire was sequenced with immunoSEQ multiplex PCR; TCRdb's copy has only in-frame clones and lacks some. The data show around 100,000 clones, with none appearing a single time. Broader study findings: Whereas mice showed it more clearly, TCR sharing across patients was murkier, possibly because of HLA. Scalp samples also yield sequences of resident alphabeta T cells from normal skin.

The rearrangement uses TRBV13-2 and TRBJ2-2; TRBD2 is a possible D gene (5 bases). Sequencing used lesional skin. This clonotype was sampled from a C3H/HeJ mouse with alopecia areata. MHC haplotype of the mouse line: H2-k. CDR3 bases read: TGTGCCAGCGGTGATTTTTGGGGTAACACCGGG. Residues: CASGDFWGNTG. Given in full, the CDR3 is CASGDFWGNTGQLYF.